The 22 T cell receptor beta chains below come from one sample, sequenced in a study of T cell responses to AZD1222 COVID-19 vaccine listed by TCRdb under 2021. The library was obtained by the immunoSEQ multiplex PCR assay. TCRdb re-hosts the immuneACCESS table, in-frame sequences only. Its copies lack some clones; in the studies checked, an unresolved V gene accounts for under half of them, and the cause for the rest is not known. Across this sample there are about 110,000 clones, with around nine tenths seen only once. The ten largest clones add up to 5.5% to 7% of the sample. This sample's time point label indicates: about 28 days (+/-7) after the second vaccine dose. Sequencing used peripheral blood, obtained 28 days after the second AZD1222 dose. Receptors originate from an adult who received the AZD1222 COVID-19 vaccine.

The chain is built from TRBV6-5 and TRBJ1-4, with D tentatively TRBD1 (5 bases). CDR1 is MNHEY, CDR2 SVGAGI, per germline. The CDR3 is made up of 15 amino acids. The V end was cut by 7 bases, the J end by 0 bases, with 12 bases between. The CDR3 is CASTRAPATNEKLFF. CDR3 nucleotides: TGTGCCAGCACCAGGGCCCCGGCAACTAATGAAAAACTGTTTTTT.

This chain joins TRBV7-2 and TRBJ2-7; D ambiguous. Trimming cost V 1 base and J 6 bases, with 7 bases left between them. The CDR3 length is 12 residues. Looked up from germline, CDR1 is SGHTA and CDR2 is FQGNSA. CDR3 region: CASSLELREQYF. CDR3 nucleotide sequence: TGTGCCAGCAGCTTAGAGCTCCGCGAGCAGTACTTC. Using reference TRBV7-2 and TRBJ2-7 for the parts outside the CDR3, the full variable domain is GAGVSQSPSNKVTEKGKDVELRCDPISGHTALYWYRQSLGQGLEFLIYFQGNSAPDKSGLPSDRFSAERTGGSVSTLTIQRTQQEDSAVYLCASSLELREQYFGPGTRLTVT.

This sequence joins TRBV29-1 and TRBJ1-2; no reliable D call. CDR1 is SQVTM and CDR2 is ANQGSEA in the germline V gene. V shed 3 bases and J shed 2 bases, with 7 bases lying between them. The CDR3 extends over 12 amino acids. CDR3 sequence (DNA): TGCAGCGTTGATCGCGCAAACTATGGCTACACCTTC. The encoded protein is CSVDRANYGYTF. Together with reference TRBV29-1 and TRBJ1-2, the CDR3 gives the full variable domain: SAVISQKPSRDICQRGTSLTIQCQVDSQVTMMFWYRQQPGQSLTLIATANQGSEATYESGFVIDKFPISRPNLTFSTLTVSNMSPEDSSIYLCSVDRANYGYTFGSGTRLTVV.

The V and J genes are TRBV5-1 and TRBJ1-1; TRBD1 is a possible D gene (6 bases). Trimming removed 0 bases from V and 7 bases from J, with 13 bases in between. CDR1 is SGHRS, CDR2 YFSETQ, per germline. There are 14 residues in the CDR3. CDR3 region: CASSLETGWDEAFF. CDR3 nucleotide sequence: TGCGCCAGCAGCTTGGAAACAGGGTGGGATGAAGCTTTCTTT.

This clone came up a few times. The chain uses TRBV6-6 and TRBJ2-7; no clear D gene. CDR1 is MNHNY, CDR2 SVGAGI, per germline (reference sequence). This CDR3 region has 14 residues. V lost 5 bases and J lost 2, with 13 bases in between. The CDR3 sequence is CASSDDPEPYEQYF. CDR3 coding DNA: TGTGCCAGCAGTGATGACCCGGAGCCCTACGAGCAGTACTTC.

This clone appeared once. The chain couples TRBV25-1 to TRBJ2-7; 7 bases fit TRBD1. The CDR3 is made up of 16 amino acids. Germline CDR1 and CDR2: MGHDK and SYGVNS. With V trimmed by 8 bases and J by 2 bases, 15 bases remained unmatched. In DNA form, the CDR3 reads TGTGCCAGCTCCCCCGATAAACGGGACAGACCCTACGAGCAGTACTTC. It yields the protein CASSPDKRDRPYEQYF.

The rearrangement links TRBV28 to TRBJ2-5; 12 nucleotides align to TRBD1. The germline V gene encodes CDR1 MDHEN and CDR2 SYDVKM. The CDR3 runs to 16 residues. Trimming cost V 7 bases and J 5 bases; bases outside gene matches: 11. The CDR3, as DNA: TGTGCCAGCACTTACGTGGGGACAGGGGGCGCGGAGACCCAGTACTTC. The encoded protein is CASTYVGTGGAETQYF.

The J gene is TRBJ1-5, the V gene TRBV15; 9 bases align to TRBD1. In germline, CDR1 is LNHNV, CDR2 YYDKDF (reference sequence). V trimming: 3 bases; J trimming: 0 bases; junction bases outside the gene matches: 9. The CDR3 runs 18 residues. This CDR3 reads CATSSPGQGFYSNQPQHF. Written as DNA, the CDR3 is TGTGCCACCAGCAGTCCGGGACAGGGCTTTTATAGCAATCAGCCCCAGCATTTT.

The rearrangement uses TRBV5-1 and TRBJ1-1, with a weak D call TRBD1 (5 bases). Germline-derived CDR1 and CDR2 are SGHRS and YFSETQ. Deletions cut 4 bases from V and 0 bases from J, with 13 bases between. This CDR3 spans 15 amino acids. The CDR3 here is CASSREGQMNTEAFF. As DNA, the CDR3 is TGCGCCAGCAGCCGCGAGGGGCAGATGAACACTGAAGCTTTCTTT.

The CDR3, as DNA: TGCGCCAGCAGCTCCCCCCCCGATACGCAGTATTTT. Protein product: CASSSPPDTQYF. V gene TRBV5-1 combines with J gene TRBJ2-3; D unresolved. The CDR3 contains 12 residues. Deletions cut 3 bases from V and 6 bases from J, with 8 bases between. From germline, CDR1 is SGHRS and CDR2 YFSETQ.

The CDR3 protein is CASSQAPAASSGNTIYF. The DNA of the CDR3 is TGCGCCAGCAGCCAGGCCCCGGCTGCTAGCTCTGGAAACACCATATATTTT. The chain combines TRBV4-3 with TRBJ1-3; D not resolved. Trimming left V 3 bases short and J 0 bases short, with 15 bases between. CDR3 size: 17 residues. The germline gives CDR1 LGHNA, CDR2 YSLEER.

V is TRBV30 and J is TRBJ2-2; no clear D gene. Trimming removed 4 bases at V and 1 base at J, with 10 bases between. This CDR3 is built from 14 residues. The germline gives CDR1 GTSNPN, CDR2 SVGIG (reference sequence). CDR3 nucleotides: TGTGCCTGGATCGACCTCATGAACACCGGGGAGCTGTTTTTT. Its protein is CAWIDLMNTGELFF. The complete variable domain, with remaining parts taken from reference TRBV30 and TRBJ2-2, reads SQTIHQWPATLVQPVGSPLSLECTVEGTSNPNLYWYRQAAGRGLQLLFYSVGIGQISSEVPQNLSASRPQDRQFILSSKKLLLSDSGFYLCAWIDLMNTGELFFGEGSRLTVL.

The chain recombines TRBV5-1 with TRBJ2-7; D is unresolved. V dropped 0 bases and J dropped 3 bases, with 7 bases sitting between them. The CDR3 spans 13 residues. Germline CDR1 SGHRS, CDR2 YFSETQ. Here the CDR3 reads CASSLVTHYEQYF. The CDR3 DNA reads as TGCGCCAGCAGCTTGGTGACTCACTACGAGCAGTACTTC.

DNA for the CDR3: TGTGCCAGCAGCTTGGCGGGAGGGGGCAACACTGAAGCTTTCTTT. It codes for CASSLAGGGNTEAFF. The chain joins TRBV5-4 to TRBJ1-1; 7 bases agree with TRBD1. CDR3 size: 15 residues. J was trimmed by 2 bases and V by 0 bases; bases with no gene match: 4. Per the germline V gene, CDR1 is SGHNT and CDR2 is YYREEE (reference sequence).

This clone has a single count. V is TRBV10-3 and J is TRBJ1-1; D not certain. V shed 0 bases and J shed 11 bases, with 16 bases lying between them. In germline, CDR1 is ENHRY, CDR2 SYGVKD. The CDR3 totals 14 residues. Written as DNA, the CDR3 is TGTGCCATCAGTGAGTCGTCGGACGGGTTGGGGGCTTTCTTT. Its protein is CAISESSDGLGAFF.

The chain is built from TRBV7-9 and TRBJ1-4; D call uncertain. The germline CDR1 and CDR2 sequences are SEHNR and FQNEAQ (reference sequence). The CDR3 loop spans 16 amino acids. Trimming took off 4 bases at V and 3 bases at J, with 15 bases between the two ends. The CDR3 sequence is CASSSPGPTANEKLFF. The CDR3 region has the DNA TGTGCCAGCAGCTCCCCCGGCCCAACCGCTAATGAAAAACTGTTTTTT.

CDR3 coding DNA: TGTGCCAGCAGTGTAAGGCGGTCCGATCGTCTTGGCTACACCTTC. This codes for CASSVRRSDRLGYTF. The chain combines TRBV27 with TRBJ1-2; D is undetermined. The germline V gene has CDR1 MNHEY and CDR2 SMNVEV (reference sequence). The CDR3 loop spans 15 amino acids. V was trimmed by 5 bases and J by 7 bases, leaving 20 bases between them.

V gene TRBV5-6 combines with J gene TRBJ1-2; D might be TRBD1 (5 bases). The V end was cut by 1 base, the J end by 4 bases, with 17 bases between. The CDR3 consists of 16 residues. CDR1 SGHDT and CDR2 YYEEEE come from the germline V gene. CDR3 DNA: TGTGCCAGCAGCTTGATACAGGTCCCTTCATCCTATGGCTACACCTTC. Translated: CASSLIQVPSSYGYTF. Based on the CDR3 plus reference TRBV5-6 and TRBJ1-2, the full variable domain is DAGVTQSPTHLIKTRGQQVTLRCSPKSGHDTVSWYQQALGQGPQFIFQYYEEEERQRGNFPDRFSGHQFPNYSSELNVNALLLGDSALYLCASSLIQVPSSYGYTFGSGTRLTVV.

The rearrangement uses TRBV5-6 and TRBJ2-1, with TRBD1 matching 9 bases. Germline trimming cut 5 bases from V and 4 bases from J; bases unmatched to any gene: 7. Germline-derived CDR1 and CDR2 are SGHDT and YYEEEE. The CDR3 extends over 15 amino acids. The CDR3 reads CASSTVGQGYNEQFF. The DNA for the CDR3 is TGTGCCAGCAGTACTGTGGGACAGGGTTACAATGAGCAGTTCTTC.

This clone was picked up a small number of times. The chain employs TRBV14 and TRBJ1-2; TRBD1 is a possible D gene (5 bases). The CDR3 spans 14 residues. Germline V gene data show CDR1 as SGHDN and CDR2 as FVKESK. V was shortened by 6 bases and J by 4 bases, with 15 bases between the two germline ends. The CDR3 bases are TGTGCCAGCAGTCCCGGGAGGGGAGGCTATGGCTACACCTTC. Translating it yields CASSPGRGGYGYTF.

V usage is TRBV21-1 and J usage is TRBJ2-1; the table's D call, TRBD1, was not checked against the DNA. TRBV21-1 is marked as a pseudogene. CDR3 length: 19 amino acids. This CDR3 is CASSKASGTGAFLYNEQFF. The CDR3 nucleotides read TGTGCCAGCAGCAAAGCGAGTGGGACAGGGGCCTTCCTCTACAATGAGCAGTTCTTC.

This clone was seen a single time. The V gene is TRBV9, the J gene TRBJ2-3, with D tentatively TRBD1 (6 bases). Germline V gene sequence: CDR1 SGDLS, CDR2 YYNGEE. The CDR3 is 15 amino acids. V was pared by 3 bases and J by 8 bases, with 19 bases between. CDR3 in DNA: TGTGCCAGCAGCGAAGTAGGTTCAGGGGAGAGTACGCAGTATTTT. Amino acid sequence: CASSEVGSGESTQYF.